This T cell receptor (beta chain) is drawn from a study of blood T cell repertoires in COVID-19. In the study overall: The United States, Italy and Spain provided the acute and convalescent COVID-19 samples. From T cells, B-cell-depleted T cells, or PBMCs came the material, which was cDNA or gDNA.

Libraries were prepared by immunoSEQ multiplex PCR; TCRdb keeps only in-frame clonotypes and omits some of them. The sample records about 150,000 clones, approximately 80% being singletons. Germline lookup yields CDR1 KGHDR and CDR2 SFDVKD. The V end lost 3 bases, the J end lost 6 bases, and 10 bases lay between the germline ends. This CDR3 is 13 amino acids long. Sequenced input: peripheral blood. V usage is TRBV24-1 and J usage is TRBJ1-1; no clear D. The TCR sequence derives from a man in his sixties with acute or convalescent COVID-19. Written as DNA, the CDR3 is TGTGCCACCAGTGATGGTTGGGCCCCTGAAGCTTTCTTT. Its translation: CATSDGWAPEAFF.